The 14 T cell receptor beta chains in this list originate from one sample, sequenced in a study of neurological immune-mediated disorders. Using its own MiXCR run on the 5' RACE reads, TCRdb lists one record per CDR3 protein. Of 35,000 to 45,000 distinct CDR3 sequences detected, less than 15% appear once; the ten largest clones hold approximately 30%. The material sequenced was PBMCs. These receptors were collected from a woman aged 45-65 years with HTLV-1-associated myelopathy (HAM/TSP).

This clonotype has ten or more counts. This chain uses TRBV4-2 with TRBJ2-3; D may correspond to TRBD1 or TRBD2 (5 bases each). From germline, CDR1 is LGHNA and CDR2 YNFKEQ. Trimming shortened V by 1 base and J by 3 bases, and 26 bases separated the two germline ends. This CDR3 is 20 amino acids long. Written as DNA, the CDR3 is TGTGCCAGCAGCCAAGTAGGGCTATCTGGGACCACCCCGACTACAGATACGCAGTATTTT. It encodes CASSQVGLSGTTPTTDTQYF.

This clonotype was picked up many times. Here the CDR3 DNA reads TGCGCCAGCAGCTTTGACCCCCTAGGGGATGGCTACACCTTC. This gives the protein CASSFDPLGDGYTF. The chain recombines TRBV5-1 with TRBJ1-2; D is perhaps TRBD1 (5 bases). V dropped 2 bases and J dropped 6 bases, with 14 bases sitting between them. Germline CDR1 SGHRS, CDR2 YFSETQ. The length of the CDR3 is 14 residues.

This chain links TRBV18 with TRBJ1-2; 7 bases line up with TRBD1. Germline CDR1 KGHSH, CDR2 LQKENI. This CDR3 is 14 amino acids long. Germline trimming cut 4 bases from V and 1 base from J; bases unmatched to any gene: 3. The CDR3 DNA follows: TGTGCCAGCTCACTCCAGGGGGATAACTATGGCTACACCTTC. This sequence encodes CASSLQGDNYGYTF.

This clonotype was observed many times. The chain is built from TRBV6-6 and TRBJ2-2; 10 positions match TRBD1. The CDR3 totals 14 residues. V dropped 7 bases and J dropped 4; count of bases not matched to a gene: 3. Germline values: CDR1 MNHNY, CDR2 SVGAGI (reference sequence). The CDR3 loop reads CASIRQGATGELFF. The CDR3 nucleotides read TGTGCCAGCATTAGACAGGGGGCCACCGGGGAGCTGTTTTTT.

Only a few counts were recorded for this clonotype. CDR3 in amino acids: CSAPPLAGGSYNEQFF. Here the CDR3 DNA reads TGCAGTGCTCCACCCCTAGCGGGGGGGAGCTACAATGAGCAGTTCTTC. The V and J genes are TRBV20-1 and TRBJ2-1, with TRBD2 matching 12 bases. This CDR3 has 16 residues. Germline lookup yields CDR1 DFQATT and CDR2 SNEGSKA (reference sequence). With V trimmed by 5 bases and J by 3 bases, 8 bases remained unmatched.

This clonotype was seen many times. The chain is built from TRBV4-3 and TRBJ2-3; 8 bases are a match to TRBD2. CDR3 length: 15 residues. Trimming cost V 4 bases and J 5 bases; bases outside gene matches: 8. CDR1 is LGHNA, CDR2 YSLEER, per germline. The CDR3 nucleotides are TGCGCCAGCAGCCCCCGACTAGCGATGGGAGATACGCAGTATTTT. This encodes CASSPRLAMGDTQYF.

In its sample, this clonotype was seen many times. The chain is built from TRBV5-1 and TRBJ2-1; D might be TRBD2 (5 bases). Germline V gene data show CDR1 as SGHRS and CDR2 as YFSETQ. The CDR3 is 18 amino acids. V was shortened by 4 bases and J by 1 base, with 21 bases between the two germline ends. CDR3 DNA: TGCGCCAGCAGCAGAGGTGGGGTCGGAGAGGGATCCTACAATGAGCAGTTCTTC. Residues: CASSRGGVGEGSYNEQFF. The whole variable domain, remainder taken from reference TRBV5-1 and TRBJ2-1, is KAGVTQTPRYLIKTRGQQVTLSCSPISGHRSVSWYQQTPGQGLQFLFEYFSETQRNKGNFPGRFSGRQFSNSRSEMNVSTLELGDSALYLCASSRGGVGEGSYNEQFFGPGTRLTVL.

This clonotype was counted ten times or more. The chain recombines TRBV29-1 with TRBJ2-5; perhaps TRBD2 as D (7 bases). This CDR3 is built from 13 residues. CDR1 and CDR2 (germline): SQVTM, ANQGSEA. The CDR3 DNA follows: TGCAGTGTCCCGGGGGGCGGTCCGGAGACCCAGTACTTC. It translates to CSVPGGGPETQYF.

This clonotype was counted once. This is likely a read error, given that the CDR3 carries no conserved phenylalanine or tryptophan at its end. V and J are TRBV20-1 and TRBJ1-1; D unclear. V lost 1 base and J 11 bases, leaving 14 bases between the germline ends. Germline CDR1 and CDR2: DFQATT and SNEGSKA (reference sequence). The CDR3 has 12 amino acids. CDR3 protein: CSARARVEKAFC. CDR3 in DNA: TGCAGTGCTAGAGCCAGAGTGGAGAAGGCTTTCTGT.

This clonotype was seen many times. The chain has TRBV29-1 and TRBJ2-7; D gene ambiguous. V was trimmed by 7 bases and J by 6 bases, leaving 19 bases between them. Germline CDR1 reads SQVTM; CDR2 reads ANQGSEA. The CDR3 is 13 residues long. In DNA, the CDR3 is TGCAGCGCCTCGACGGACCAAAACGGCGAGCAGTACTTC. Translating it yields CSASTDQNGEQYF.

This clonotype has ten or more counts. This sequence joins TRBV13 and TRBJ2-1; D is tentatively TRBD1 or TRBD2 (6 bases each). V lost 5 bases and J 6 bases, leaving 17 bases between the germline ends. The CDR3 consists of 15 residues. The germline V gene encodes CDR1 PRHDT and CDR2 FYEKMQ (reference sequence). The CDR3 reads CASSPKGGPSNEQFF. The CDR3 DNA is TGTGCCAGCAGCCCAAAGGGGGGCCCTTCCAATGAGCAGTTCTTC.

The genes are TRBV10-3 and TRBJ2-2, with TRBD1 matching 9 bases. This CDR3 comprises 13 residues. CDR1 ENHRY and CDR2 SYGVKD come from the germline V gene. With V trimmed by 10 bases and J by 7 bases, 7 bases remained unmatched. The CDR3 DNA reads as TGTGCCAGCAGCCGGACAGGGGACGGGGAGCTGTTTTTT. Translated, it gives CASSRTGDGELFF.

This clonotype was detected ten times or more. The chain joins TRBV12-3 or TRBV12-4 to TRBJ1-2, with 8 bases lining up with TRBD1. This CDR3 spans 12 amino acids. Here the CDR3 DNA reads TGTGGGGTAGGACAGGGCCGGAGAGGCTACACCTTC. It is translated as CGVGQGRRGYTF.

This clonotype was found many times. The chain carries TRBV5-1 and TRBJ2-3; possible D gene TRBD2, 5 bases. Germline loops: CDR1 SGHRS, CDR2 YFSETQ. V dropped 0 bases and J dropped 0 bases, with 11 bases sitting between them. The CDR3 contains 16 residues. The chain's CDR3 is CASSLGAAASTDTQYF. The CDR3, as DNA: TGCGCCAGCAGCTTGGGAGCGGCTGCTAGCACAGATACGCAGTATTTT. Full variable domain (missing parts from reference TRBV5-1 and TRBJ2-3): KAGVTQTPRYLIKTRGQQVTLSCSPISGHRSVSWYQQTPGQGLQFLFEYFSETQRNKGNFPGRFSGRQFSNSRSEMNVSTLELGDSALYLCASSLGAAASTDTQYFGPGTRLTVL.